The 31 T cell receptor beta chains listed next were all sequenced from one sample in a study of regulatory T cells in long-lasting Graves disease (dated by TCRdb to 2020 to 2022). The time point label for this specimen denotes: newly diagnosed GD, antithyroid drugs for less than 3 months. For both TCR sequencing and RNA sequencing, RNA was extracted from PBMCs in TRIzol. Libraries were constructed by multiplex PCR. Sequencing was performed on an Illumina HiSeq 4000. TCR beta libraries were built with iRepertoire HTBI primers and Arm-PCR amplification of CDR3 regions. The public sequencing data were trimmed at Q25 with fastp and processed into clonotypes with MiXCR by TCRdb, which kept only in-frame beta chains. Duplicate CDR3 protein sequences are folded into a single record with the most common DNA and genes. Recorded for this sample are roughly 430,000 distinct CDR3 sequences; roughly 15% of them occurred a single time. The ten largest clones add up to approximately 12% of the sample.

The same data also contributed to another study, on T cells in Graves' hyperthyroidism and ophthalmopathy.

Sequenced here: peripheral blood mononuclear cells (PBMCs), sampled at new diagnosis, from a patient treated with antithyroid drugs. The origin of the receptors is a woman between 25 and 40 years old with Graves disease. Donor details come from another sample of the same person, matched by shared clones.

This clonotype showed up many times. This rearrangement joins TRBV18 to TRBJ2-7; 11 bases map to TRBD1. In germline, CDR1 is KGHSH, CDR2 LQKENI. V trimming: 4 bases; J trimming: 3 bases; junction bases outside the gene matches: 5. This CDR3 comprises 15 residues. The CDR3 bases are TGTGCCAGCTCACGTGGGACAGGGGGTAACTACGAGCAGTACTTC. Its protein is CASSRGTGGNYEQYF.

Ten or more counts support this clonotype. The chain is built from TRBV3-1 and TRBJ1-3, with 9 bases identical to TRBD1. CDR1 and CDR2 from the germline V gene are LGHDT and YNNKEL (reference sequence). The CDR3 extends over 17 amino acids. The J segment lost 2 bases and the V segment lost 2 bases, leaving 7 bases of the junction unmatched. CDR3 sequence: CASSQLIQGATGNTIYF. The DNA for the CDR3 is TGTGCCAGCAGCCAACTGATACAGGGGGCTACTGGAAACACCATATATTTT.

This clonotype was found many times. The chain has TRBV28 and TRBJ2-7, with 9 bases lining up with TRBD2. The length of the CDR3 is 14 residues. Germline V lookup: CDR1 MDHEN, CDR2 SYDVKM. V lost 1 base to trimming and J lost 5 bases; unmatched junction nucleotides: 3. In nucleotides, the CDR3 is TGTGCCAGCAGTTTATTAGCGGGAGTGAACGAGCAGTACTTC. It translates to CASSLLAGVNEQYF.

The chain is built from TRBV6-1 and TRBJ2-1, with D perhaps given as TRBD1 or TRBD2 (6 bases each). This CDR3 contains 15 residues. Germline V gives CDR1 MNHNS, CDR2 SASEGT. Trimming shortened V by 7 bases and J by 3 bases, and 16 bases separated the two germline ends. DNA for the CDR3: TGTGCCAGCAACCCGGGGGCGAGGAGCTACAATGAGCAGTTCTTC. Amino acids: CASNPGARSYNEQFF.

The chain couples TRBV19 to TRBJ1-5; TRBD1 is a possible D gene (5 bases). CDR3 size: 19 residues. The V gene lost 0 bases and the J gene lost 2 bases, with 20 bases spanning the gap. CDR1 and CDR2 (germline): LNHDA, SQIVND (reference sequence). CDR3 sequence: CASSIDRRGGGFGNQPQHF. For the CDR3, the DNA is TGTGCCAGTAGTATAGATCGTCGGGGCGGAGGGTTCGGCAATCAGCCCCAGCATTTT.

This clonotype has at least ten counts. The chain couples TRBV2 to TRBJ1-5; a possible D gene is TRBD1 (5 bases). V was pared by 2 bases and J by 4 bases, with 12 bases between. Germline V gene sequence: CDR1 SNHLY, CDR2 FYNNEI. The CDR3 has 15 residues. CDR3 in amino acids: CASSEKGTANQPQHF. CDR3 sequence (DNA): TGTGCCAGCAGTGAAAAGGGGACCGCTAATCAGCCCCAGCATTTT.

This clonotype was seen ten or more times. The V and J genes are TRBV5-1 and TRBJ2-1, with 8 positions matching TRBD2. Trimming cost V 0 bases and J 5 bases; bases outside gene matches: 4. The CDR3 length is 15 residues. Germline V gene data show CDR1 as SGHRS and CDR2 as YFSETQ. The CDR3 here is CASSLDGRANNEQFF. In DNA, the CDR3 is TGCGCCAGCAGCTTGGACGGGAGGGCCAACAATGAGCAGTTCTTC.

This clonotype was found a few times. The CDR3 bases are TGTGCCAGTAGTTCCTTACAGGGTATTTCGTACGAGCAGTACTTC. Translating gives CASSSLQGISYEQYF. This chain links TRBV19 with TRBJ2-7; D possibly corresponds to TRBD1 (6 bases). Germline V CDR1 and CDR2: LNHDA, SQIVND (reference sequence). The V gene lost 5 bases and the J gene lost 4 bases, with 18 bases spanning the gap. The CDR3 spans 15 residues.

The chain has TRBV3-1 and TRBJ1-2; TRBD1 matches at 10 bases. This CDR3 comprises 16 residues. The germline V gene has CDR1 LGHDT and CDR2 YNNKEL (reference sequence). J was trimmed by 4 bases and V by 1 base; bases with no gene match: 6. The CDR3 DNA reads TGTGCCAGCAGCCAAGTAGTGACAGGGGGCGCCTATGGCTACACCTTC. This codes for CASSQVVTGGAYGYTF.

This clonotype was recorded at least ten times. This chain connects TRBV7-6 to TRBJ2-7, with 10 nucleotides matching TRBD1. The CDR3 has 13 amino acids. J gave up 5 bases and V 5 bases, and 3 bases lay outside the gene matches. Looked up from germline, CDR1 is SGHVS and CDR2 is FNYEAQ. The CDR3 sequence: CASSPDRGDEQYF. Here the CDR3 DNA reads TGTGCCAGCAGCCCGGACAGGGGGGACGAGCAGTACTTC.

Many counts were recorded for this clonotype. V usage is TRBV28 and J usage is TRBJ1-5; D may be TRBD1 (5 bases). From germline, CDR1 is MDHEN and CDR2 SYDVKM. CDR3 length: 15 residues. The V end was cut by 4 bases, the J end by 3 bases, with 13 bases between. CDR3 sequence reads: CASSSGPKDNQPQHF. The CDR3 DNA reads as TGTGCCAGCAGTTCGGGACCCAAGGACAATCAGCCCCAGCATTTT.

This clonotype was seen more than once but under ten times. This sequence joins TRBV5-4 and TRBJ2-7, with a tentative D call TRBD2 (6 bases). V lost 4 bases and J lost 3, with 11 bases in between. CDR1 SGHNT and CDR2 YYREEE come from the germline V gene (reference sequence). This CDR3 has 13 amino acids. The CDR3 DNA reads TGTGCCAGCAGCGCGGGACGTAACTACGAGCAGTACTTC. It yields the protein CASSAGRNYEQYF.

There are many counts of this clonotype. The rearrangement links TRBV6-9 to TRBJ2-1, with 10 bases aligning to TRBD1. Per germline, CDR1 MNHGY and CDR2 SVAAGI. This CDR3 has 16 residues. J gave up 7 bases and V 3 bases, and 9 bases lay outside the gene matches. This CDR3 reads CASSYLGQGVSNEQFF. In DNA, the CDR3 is TGTGCCAGCAGTTACCTCGGACAGGGGGTGTCGAATGAGCAGTTCTTC.

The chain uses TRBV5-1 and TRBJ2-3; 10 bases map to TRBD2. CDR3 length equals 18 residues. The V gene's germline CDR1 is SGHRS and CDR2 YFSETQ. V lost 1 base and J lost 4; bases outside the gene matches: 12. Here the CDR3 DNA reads TGCGCCAGCAGCTTGCCGTATTCCCGAGCGGGAGGGCCAGATACGCAGTATTTT. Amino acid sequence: CASSLPYSRAGGPDTQYF.

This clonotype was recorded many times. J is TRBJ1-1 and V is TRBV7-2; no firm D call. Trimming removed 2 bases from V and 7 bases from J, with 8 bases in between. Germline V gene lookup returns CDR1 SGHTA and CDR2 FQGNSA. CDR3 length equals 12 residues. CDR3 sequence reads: CASSLSLHEAFF. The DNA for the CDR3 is TGTGCCAGCAGCTTATCTTTACATGAAGCTTTCTTT. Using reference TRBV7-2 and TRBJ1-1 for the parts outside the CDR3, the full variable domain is GAGVSQSPSNKVTEKGKDVELRCDPISGHTALYWYRQSLGQGLEFLIYFQGNSAPDKSGLPSDRFSAERTGGSVSTLTIQRTQQEDSAVYLCASSLSLHEAFFGQGTRLTVV.

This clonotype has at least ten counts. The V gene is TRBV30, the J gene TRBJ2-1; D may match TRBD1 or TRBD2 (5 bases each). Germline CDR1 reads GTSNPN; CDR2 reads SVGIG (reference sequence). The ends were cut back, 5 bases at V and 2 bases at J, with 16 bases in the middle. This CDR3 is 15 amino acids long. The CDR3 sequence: CAWGHTSTAYNEQFF. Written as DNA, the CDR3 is TGTGCCTGGGGACACACTAGTACTGCCTACAATGAGCAGTTCTTC.

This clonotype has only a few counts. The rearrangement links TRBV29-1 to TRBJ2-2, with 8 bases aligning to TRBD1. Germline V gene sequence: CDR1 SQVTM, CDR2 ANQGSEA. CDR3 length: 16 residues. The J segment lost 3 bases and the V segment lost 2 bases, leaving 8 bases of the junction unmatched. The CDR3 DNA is TGCAGCGTTGAACCAATCGGACAGGGCGACACCGGGGAGCTGTTTTTT. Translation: CSVEPIGQGDTGELFF.

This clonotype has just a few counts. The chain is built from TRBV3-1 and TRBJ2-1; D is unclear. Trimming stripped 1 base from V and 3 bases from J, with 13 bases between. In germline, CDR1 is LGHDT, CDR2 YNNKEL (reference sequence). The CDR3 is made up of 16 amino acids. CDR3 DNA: TGTGCCAGCAGCCAAGTGGCTGTCCAGGTCTACAATGAGCAGTTCTTC. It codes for CASSQVAVQVYNEQFF.

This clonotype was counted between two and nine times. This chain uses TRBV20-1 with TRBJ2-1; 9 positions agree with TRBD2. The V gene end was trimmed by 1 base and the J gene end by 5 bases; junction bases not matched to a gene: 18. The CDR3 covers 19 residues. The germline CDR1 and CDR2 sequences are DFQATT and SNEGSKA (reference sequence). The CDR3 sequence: CSARGGRGLAGGKNNEQFF. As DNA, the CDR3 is TGCAGTGCTAGAGGGGGAAGAGGATTGGCGGGAGGGAAGAACAATGAGCAGTTCTTC.

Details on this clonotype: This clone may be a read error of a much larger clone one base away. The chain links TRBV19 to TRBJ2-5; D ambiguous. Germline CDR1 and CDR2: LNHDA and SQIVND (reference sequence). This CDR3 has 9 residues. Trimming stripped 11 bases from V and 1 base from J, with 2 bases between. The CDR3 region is CAVQETQYF. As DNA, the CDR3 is TGTGCCGTCCAAGAGACCCAGTACTTC.

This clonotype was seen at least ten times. The CDR3 DNA reads as TGTGCCAGCAGTTTATGGGGGACAGGTGCCTACGAGCAGTACTTC. Residues: CASSLWGTGAYEQYF. The chain uses TRBV27 and TRBJ2-7, with 8 bases aligning to TRBD1. From germline, CDR1 is MNHEY and CDR2 SMNVEV (reference sequence). The trim removed 1 base at V and 2 bases at J, leaving 4 bases unmatched. This CDR3 is 15 amino acids long.

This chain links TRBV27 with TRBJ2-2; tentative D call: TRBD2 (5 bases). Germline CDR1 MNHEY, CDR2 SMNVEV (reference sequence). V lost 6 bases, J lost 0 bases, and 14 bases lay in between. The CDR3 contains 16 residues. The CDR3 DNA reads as TGTGCCAGCAGCACCGGGATGCCTACGAACACCGGGGAGCTGTTTTTT. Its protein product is CASSTGMPTNTGELFF.

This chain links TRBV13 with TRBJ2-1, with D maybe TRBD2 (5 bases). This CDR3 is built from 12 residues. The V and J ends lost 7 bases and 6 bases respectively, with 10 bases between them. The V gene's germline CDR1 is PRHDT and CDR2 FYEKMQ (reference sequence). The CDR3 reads CASKLGSNEQFF. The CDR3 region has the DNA TGTGCCAGCAAACTAGGATCCAATGAGCAGTTCTTC.

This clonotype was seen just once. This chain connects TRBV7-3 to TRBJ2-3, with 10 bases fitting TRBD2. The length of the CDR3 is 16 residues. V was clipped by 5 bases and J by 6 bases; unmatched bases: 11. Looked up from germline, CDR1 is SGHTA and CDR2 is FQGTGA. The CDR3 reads CASSLSSGSLTDTQYF. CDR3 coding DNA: TGTGCCAGCAGCCTTTCTAGCGGGAGTTTAACGGATACGCAGTATTTT.

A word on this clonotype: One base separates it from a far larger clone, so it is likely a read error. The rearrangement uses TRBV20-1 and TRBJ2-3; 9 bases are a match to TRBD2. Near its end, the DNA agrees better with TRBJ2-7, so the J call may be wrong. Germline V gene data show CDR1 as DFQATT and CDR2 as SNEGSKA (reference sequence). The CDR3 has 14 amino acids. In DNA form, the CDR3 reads TGCAGTGCTAGAGATCTCCAGACTAGCGGTGAGCAGTACTTC. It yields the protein CSARDLQTSGEQYF.

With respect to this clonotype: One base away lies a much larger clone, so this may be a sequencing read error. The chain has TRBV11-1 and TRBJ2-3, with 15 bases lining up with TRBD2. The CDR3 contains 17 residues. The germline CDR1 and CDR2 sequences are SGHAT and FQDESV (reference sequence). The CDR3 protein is CASSRGLAGGPADAQYF. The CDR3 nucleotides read TGTGCCAGCAGCCGGGGACTAGCGGGAGGACCCGCAGATGCGCAGTATTTT.

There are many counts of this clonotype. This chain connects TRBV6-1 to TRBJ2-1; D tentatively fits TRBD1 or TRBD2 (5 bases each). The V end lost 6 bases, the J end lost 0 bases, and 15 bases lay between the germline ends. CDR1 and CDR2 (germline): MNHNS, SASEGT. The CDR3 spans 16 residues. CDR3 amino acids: CASRGDPTGSYNEQFF. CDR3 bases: TGTGCCAGCAGGGGGGACCCGACGGGCTCCTACAATGAGCAGTTCTTC.

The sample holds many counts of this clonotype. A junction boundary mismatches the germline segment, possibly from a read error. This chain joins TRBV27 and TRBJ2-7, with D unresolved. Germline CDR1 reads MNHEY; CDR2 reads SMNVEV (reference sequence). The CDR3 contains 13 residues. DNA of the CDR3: TGTGCCAGCAGTCCTACCCGTGGCGCCGAGCAGTACTTT. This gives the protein CASSPTRGAEQYF.

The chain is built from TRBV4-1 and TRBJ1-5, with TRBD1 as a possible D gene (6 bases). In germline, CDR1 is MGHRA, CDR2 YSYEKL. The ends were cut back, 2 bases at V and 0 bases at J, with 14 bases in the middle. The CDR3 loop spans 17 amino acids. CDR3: CASSQHDGGSSNQPQHF. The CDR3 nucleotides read TGCGCCAGCAGCCAACATGACGGGGGCTCTAGCAATCAGCCCCAGCATTTT.

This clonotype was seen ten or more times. The CDR3 DNA sequence: TGTGCCAGCAGCCTGTCCTTTAGGGGCGGGGCCTACAATGAGCAGTTCTTC. Protein sequence: CASSLSFRGGAYNEQFF. This sequence joins TRBV5-6 and TRBJ2-1; D perhaps matches TRBD2 (6 bases). Trimming removed 4 bases from V and 2 bases from J, with 19 bases in between. Germline V gene data show CDR1 as SGHDT and CDR2 as YYEEEE. The CDR3 extends over 17 amino acids.

CDR3 DNA sequence: TGTGCCACCTCGCGGGACATTTCCTACGAGCAGTACTTC. It yields the protein CATSRDISYEQYF. The chain carries TRBV19 and TRBJ2-7; D possibly matches TRBD1 or TRBD2 (6 bases each). Germline values: CDR1 LNHDA, CDR2 SQIVND (reference sequence). V gave up 10 bases and J gave up 1 base, with 14 bases separating them. The CDR3 has 13 residues.